This TCR beta chain is from a study of blood T cell repertoires in COVID-19. As handled by the study authors: Nucleated cell number was recorded as an estimate derived from reference gene primer amplification. TCRdb's table, derived via immunoSEQ multiplex PCR, lists solely in-frame clones and lacks some. That table is the source of V, J and clone size, and D and trimming were worked out from the DNA. The sample contains approximately 220,000 clones, about nine tenths of which appear only once. The CDR3 covers 16 residues. Germline-derived CDR1 and CDR2 are LNHDA and SQIVND (reference sequence). V lost 5 bases and J lost 1, with 17 bases in between.

The clonotype originates from a woman aged 35 to 49 with acute COVID-19. The sequenced sample was PBMCs or T cells enriched from blood (not recorded which). The chain combines TRBV19 with TRBJ1-2, with D hard to call. The CDR3 sequence is CASSDAAPNINYGYTF. CDR3 DNA: TGTGCCAGTAGTGACGCGGCCCCAAACATTAACTATGGCTACACCTTC.